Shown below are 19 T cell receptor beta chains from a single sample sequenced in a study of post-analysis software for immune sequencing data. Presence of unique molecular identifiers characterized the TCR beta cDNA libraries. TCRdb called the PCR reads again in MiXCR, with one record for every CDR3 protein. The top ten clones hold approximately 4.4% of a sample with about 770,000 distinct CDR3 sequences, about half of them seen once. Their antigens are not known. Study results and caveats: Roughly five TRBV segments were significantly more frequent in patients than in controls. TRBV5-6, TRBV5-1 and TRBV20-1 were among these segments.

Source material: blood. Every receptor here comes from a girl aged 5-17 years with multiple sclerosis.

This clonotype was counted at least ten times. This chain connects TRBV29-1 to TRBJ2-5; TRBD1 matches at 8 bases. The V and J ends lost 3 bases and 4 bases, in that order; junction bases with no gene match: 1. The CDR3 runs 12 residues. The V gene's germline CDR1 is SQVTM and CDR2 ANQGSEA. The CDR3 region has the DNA TGCAGCGTTGACCAGGGGGCAGAGACCCAGTACTTC. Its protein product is CSVDQGAETQYF.

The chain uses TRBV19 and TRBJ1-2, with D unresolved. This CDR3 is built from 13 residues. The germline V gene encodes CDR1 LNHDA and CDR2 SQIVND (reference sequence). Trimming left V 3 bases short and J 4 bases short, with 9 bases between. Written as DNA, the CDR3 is TGTGCCAGTAGTATGAAACAGTTCTATGGCTACACCTTC. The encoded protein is CASSMKQFYGYTF.

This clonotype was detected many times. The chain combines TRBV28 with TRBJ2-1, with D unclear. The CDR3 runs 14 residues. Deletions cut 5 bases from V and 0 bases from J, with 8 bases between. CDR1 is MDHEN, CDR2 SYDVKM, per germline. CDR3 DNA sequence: TGTGCCAGCAGTCCCCGGAGCTCCTACAATGAGCAGTTCTTC. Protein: CASSPRSSYNEQFF.

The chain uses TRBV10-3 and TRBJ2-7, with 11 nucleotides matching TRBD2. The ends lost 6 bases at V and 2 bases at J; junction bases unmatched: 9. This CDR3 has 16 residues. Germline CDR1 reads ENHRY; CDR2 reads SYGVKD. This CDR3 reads CAISRASGRSTYEQYF. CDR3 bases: TGTGCCATCAGCCGGGCTAGCGGGAGGTCCACCTACGAGCAGTACTTC.

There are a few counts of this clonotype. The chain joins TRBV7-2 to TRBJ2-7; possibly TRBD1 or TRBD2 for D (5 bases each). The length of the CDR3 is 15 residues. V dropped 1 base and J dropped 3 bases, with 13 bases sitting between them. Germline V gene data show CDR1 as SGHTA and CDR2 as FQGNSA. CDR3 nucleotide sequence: TGTGCCAGCAGCTTAGGTTGGGGGAGTAACTACGAGCAGTACTTC. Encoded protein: CASSLGWGSNYEQYF. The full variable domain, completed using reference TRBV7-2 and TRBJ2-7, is GAGVSQSPSNKVTEKGKDVELRCDPISGHTALYWYRQSLGQGLEFLIYFQGNSAPDKSGLPSDRFSAERTGGSVSTLTIQRTQQEDSAVYLCASSLGWGSNYEQYFGPGTRLTVT.

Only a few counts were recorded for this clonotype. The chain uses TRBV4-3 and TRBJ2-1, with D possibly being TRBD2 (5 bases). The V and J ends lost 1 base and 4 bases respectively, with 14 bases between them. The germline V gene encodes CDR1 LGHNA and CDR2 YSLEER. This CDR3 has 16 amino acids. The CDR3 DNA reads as TGCGCCAGCAGCCAAGTGAGGGTTCTGGGTTACAATGAGCAGTTCTTC. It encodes CASSQVRVLGYNEQFF.

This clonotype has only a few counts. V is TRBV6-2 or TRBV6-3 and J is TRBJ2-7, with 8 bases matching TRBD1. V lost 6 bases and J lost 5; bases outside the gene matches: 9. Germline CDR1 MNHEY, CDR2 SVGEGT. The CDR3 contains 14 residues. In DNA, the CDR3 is TGTGCCAGCAGCCCGACAGGGGAGAGCAACGAGCAGTACTTC. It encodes CASSPTGESNEQYF.

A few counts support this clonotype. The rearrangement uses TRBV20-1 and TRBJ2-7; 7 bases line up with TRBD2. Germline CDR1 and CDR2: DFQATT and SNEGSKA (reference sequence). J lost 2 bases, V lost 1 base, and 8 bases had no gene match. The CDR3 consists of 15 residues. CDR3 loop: CSARVLAGAAYEQYF. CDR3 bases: TGCAGTGCTAGAGTTTTGGCGGGAGCTGCCTACGAGCAGTACTTC.

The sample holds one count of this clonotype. The CDR3 protein is CASSFRGSSYNEQYF. The CDR3 DNA follows: TGTGCCAGCAGTTTTCGGGGGAGCTCCTACAATGAGCAGTACTTC. V and J are TRBV27 and TRBJ2-1, with a weak D call TRBD2 (6 bases). The J call may be faulty, since TRBJ2-7 better matches the DNA end. Germline values: CDR1 MNHEY, CDR2 SMNVEV (reference sequence). This CDR3 has 15 amino acids.

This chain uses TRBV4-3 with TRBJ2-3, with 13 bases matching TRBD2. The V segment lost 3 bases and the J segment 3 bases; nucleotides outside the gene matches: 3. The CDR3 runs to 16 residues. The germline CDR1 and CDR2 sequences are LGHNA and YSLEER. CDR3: CASSHGLAGVTDTQYF. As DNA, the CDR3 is TGCGCCAGCAGCCACGGACTAGCGGGAGTAACAGATACGCAGTATTTT.

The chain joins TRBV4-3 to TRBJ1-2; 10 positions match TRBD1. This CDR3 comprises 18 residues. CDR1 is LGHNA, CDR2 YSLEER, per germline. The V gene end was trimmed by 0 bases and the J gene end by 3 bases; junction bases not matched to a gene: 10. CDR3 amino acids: CASSQDFGTGASDYGYTF. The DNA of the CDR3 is TGCGCCAGCAGCCAAGATTTTGGGACAGGGGCGTCCGACTATGGCTACACCTTC.

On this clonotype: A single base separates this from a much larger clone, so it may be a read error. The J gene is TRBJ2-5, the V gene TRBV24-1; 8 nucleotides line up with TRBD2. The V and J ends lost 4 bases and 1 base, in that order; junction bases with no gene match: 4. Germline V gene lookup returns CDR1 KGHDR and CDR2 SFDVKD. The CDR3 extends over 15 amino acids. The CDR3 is CATSDLGLAQETQYF. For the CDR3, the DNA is TGTGCCACCAGTGACCTTGGACTAGCCCAAGAGACCCAGTACTTC.

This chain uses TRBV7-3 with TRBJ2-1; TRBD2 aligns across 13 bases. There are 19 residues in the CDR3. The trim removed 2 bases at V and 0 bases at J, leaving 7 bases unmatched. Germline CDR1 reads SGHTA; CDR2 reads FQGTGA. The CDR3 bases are TGTGCCAGCAGCTTAGGGACTAGCGGGACTCCGAGCTCCTACAATGAGCAGTTCTTC. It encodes CASSLGTSGTPSSYNEQFF.

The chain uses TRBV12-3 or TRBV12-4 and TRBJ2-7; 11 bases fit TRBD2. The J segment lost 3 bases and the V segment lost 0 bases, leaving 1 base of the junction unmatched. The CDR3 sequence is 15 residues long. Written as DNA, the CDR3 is TGTGCCAGCAGTTTAGCAGGACTAGCGGGCTACGAGCAGTACTTC. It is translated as CASSLAGLAGYEQYF.

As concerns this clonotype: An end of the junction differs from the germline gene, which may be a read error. The CDR3 sequence: CTSSVRDTNQPQHF. The CDR3 DNA follows: TGTACCAGCAGCGTCCGGGACACCAATCAGCCCCAGCATTTT. The chain has TRBV9 and TRBJ1-5, with TRBD1 as a possible D gene (6 bases). The germline V gene has CDR1 SGDLS and CDR2 YYNGEE. The CDR3 covers 14 residues.

CDR3 DNA: TGCGCCAGCAGCCAAGAGGAGGTCAGCCTCTATGGCTACACCTTC. Translating it yields CASSQEEVSLYGYTF. This rearrangement joins TRBV4-1 to TRBJ1-2; D uncertain. Germline CDR1 and CDR2: MGHRA and YSYEKL. The CDR3 is 15 residues long. V gave up 0 bases and J gave up 4 bases, with 12 bases separating them.

The CDR3 protein is CASSRQGVNYEQYF. The CDR3 coding sequence is TGTGCCAGCAGTCGCCAGGGGGTCAACTACGAGCAGTACTTC. The chain employs TRBV12-3 or TRBV12-4 and TRBJ2-7, with 7 bases lining up with TRBD1. J lost 3 bases, V lost 5 bases, and 7 bases had no gene match. The CDR3 consists of 14 residues.

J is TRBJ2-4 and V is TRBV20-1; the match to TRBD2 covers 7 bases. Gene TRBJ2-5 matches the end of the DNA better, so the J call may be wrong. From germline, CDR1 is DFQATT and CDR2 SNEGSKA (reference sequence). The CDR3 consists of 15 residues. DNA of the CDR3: TGCAGTGCTAGAGAAACCCCGGGACTAAAATCGACCCAGTACTTC. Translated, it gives CSARETPGLKSTQYF.

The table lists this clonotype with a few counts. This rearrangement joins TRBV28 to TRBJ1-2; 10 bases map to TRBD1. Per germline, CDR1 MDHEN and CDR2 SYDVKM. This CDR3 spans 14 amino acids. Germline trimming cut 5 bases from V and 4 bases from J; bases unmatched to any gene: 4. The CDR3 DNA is TGTGCCAGCAGTGGGACAGGGGCTGGCTATGGCTACACCTTC. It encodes CASSGTGAGYGYTF.